The text below deals with one TCR beta chain. These data come from a study of T cell responses to AZD1222 COVID-19 vaccine. Study details: Whether given at about 4 or about 12 weeks, second doses were pooled.

The V and J ends lost 5 bases and 4 bases respectively, with 18 bases between them. This CDR3 contains 15 residues. Germline V gene lookup returns CDR1 SGDLS and CDR2 YYNGEE. The table came from immunoSEQ multiplex PCR; TCRdb's copy has only in-frame clones and leaves some out. The sample yields around 150,000 clones, around nine tenths seen once. This receptor was identified in an adult in good health. This chain connects TRBV9 to TRBJ1-1; D is perhaps TRBD1 (6 bases). Sequences were derived from peripheral blood, sampled on day 0 of AZD1222 vaccination. The CDR3 reads CASSPSGHAGTEAFF. CDR3 nucleotides: TGTGCCAGCAGTCCCTCGGGACATGCGGGCACTGAAGCTTTCTTT.